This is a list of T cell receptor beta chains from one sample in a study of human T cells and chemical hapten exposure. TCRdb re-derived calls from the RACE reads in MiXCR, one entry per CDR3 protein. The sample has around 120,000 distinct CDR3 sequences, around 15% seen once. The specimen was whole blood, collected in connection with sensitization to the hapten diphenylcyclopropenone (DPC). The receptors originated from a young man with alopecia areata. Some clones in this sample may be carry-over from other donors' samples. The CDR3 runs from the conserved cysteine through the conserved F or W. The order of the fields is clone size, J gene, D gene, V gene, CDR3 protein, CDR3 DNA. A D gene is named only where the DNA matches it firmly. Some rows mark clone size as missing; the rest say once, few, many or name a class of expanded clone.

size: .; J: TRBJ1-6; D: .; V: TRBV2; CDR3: CASSDGQLSPLHF; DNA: TGTGCCAGCAGTGATGGACAGCTCTCACCCCTCCACTTT
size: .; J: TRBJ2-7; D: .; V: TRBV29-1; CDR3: CSVLVTYEQYF; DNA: TGCAGCGTTTTAGTCACCTACGAGCAGTACTTC
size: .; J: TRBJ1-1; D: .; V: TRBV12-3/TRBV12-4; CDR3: CASSHGQFLMNTEAFF; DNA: TGTGCCAGCAGTCACGGACAGTTCCTCATGAACACTGAAGCTTTCTTT
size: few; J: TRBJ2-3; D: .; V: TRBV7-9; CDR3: CASSITDTFTDTQYF; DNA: TGTGCCAGCAGCATAACGGACACCTTCACAGATACGCAGTATTTT
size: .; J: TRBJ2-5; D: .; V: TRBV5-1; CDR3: CASSLAPAGLGETQYF; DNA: TGCGCCAGCAGCTTGGCCCCCGCAGGGTTGGGAGAGACCCAGTACTTC
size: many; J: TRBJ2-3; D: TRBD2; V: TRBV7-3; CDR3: CASSPRLAGGRLGTDTQYF; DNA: TGTGCCAGCAGCCCCCGACTAGCGGGGGGGCGTTTGGGCACAGATACGCAGTATTTT
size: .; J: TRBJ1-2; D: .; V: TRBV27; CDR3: CASSPTFANYGYTF; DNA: TGTGCCAGCAGTCCGACATTTGCTAACTATGGCTACACCTTC
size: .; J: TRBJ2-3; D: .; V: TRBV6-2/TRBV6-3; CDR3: CASSYGLAADTQYF; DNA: TGTGCCAGCAGTTACGGTTTAGCGGCAGATACGCAGTATTTT
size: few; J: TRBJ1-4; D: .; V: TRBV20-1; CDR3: CSARLQDNEKLFF; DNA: TGCAGTGCTAGGCTACAAGATAATGAAAAACTGTTTTTT
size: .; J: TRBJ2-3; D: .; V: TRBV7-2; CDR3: CASSLQGPGTDTQYF; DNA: TGTGCCAGCAGCCTGCAAGGTCCTGGCACAGATACGCAGTATTTT
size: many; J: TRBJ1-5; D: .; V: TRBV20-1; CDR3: CSARDSYNQPQHF; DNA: TGCAGTGCTAGAGATTCGTACAATCAGCCCCAGCATTTT
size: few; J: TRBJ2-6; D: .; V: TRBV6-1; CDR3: CASSESYRSGANVLTF; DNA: TGTGCCAGCAGTGAATCTTACCGCTCTGGGGCCAACGTCCTGACTTTC
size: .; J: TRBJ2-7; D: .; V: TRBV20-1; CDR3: CSASATGTYEQYF; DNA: TGCAGTGCTAGTGCTACAGGTACCTACGAGCAGTACTTC
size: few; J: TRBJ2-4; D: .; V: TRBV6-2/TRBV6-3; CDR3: CASSQGPLQYF; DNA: TGTGCCAGCAGTCAAGGTCCCCTTCAGTACTTC
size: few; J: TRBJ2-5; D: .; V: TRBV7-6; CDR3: CASSLVGRSQETQYF; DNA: TGTGCCAGCAGCTTAGTGGGACGTTCACAAGAGACCCAGTACTTC
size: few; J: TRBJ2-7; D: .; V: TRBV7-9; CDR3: CASSLDAPGDGEQYF; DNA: TGTGCCAGCAGCTTAGACGCGCCAGGCGACGGCGAGCAGTACTTC
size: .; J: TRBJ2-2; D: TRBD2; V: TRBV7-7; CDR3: CASSPTRASGLAGELFF; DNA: TGTGCCAGCAGCCCAACCCGCGCTAGCGGGTTAGCCGGGGAGCTGTTTTTT
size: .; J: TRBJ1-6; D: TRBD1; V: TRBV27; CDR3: CASRSLGGNSPLHF; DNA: TGTGCCAGCAGGTCGCTAGGGGGCAATTCACCCCTCCACTTT
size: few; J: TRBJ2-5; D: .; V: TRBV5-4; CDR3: CASSLQPDGETQYF; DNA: TGTGCCAGCAGCTTACAACCGGACGGTGAGACCCAGTACTTC
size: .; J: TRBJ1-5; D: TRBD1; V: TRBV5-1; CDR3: CASSLGTGVNQPQHF; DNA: TGCGCCAGCAGCCTGGGGACAGGGGTCAATCAGCCCCAGCATTTT
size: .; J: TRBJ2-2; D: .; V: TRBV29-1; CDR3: CSVHSSTRETGELFF; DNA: TGCAGCGTTCATAGTTCGACCAGAGAGACCGGGGAGCTGTTTTTT
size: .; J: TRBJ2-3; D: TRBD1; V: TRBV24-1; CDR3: CATSDRWGQNTDTQYF; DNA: TGTGCCACCAGTGACCGTTGGGGACAGAACACAGATACGCAGTATTTT
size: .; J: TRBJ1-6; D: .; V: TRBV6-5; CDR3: CASSSSDSRVYNSPLHF; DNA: TGTGCCAGCAGTTCAAGCGACTCCCGGGTCTATAATTCACCCCTCCACTTT
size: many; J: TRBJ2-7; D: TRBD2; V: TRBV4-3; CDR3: CASSPRTSASYEQYF; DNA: TGCGCCAGCAGCCCTCGGACTAGCGCATCCTACGAGCAGTACTTC
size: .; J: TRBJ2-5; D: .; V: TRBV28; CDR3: CASSLYGAQYF; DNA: TGTGCCAGCAGTTTATATGGGGCCCAGTACTTC
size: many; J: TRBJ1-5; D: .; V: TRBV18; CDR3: CASSPLEDQPQHF; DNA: TGTGCCAGCTCACCATTGGAGGATCAGCCCCAGCATTTT
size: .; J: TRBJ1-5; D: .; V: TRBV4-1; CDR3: CASSLTSGARGNQPQHF; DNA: TGCGCCAGCAGCCTCACATCGGGGGCCCGAGGCAATCAGCCCCAGCATTTT
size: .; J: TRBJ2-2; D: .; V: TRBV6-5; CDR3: CASRTTASLNTGELFF; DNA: TGTGCCAGCAGGACGACAGCCTCCCTGAACACCGGGGAGCTGTTTTTT
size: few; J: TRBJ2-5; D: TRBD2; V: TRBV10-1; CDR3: CASTSGGAVETQYF; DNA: TGCGCCAGCACTAGCGGGGGGGCTGTTGAGACCCAGTACTTC
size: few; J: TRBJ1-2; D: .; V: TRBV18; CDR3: CASSPKLGRLIYGYTF; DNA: TGTGCCAGCTCACCAAAATTGGGGCGCCTCATCTATGGCTACACCTTC
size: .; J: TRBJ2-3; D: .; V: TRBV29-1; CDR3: CSVAHTVSTDTQYF; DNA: TGCAGCGTTGCCCATACAGTCAGCACAGATACGCAGTATTTT
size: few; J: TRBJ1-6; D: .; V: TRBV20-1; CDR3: CSAEELGWTGSPLHF; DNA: TGCAGTGCTGAAGAGCTTGGGTGGACGGGTTCACCCCTCCACTTT
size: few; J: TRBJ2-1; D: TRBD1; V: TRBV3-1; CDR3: CASSQGTGVKFF; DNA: TGTGCCAGCAGCCAAGGCACAGGGGTGAAGTTCTTC
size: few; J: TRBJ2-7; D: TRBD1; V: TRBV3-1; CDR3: CASADRETYEQYF; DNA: TGTGCCAGCGCAGACAGGGAGACCTACGAGCAGTACTTC
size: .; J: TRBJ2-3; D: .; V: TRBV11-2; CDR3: CASSPRVDLLTDTQYF; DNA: TGTGCCAGCAGCCCCCGGGTAGACCTTCTGACAGATACGCAGTATTTT
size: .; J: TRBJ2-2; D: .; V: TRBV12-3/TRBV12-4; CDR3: CASMVGLGHSRELFF; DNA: TGTGCCAGCATGGTTGGTTTAGGTCACAGCCGGGAGCTGTTTTTT
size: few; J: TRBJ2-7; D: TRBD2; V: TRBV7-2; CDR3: CASSPPGLAVSYEQYF; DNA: TGTGCCAGCAGCCCCCCCGGACTAGCGGTATCCTACGAGCAGTACTTC
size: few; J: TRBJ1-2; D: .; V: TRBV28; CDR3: CATRQGGYTF; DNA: TGTGCCACCCGCCAAGGAGGCTACACCTTC
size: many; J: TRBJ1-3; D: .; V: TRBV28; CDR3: CASRRTGNKGTIYF; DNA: TGTGCCAGCAGGCGGACTGGAAACAAGGGGACCATATATTTT
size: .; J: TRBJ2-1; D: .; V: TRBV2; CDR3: CASTLGNNEQFF; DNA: TGTGCCAGCACCTTGGGGAACAATGAGCAGTTCTTC
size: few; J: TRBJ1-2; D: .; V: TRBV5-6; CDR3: CASSFPWQVDYGYTF; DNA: TGTGCCAGCAGCTTTCCTTGGCAGGTCGATTATGGCTACACCTTC
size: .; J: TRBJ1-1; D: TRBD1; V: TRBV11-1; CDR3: CASRRNRGMAEAFF; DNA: TGTGCCAGCAGGAGGAACAGGGGGATGGCTGAAGCTTTCTTT
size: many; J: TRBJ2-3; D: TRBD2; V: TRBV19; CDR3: CASGLAGSTDTQYF; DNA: TGTGCCAGCGGACTAGCGGGGTCCACAGATACGCAGTATTTT
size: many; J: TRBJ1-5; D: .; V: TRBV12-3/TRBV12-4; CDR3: CASSQEGLSNQPQHF; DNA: TGTGCCAGCAGCCAAGAGGGTCTTAGCAATCAGCCCCAGCATTTT
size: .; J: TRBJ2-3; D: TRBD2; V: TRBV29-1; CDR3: CSSSVVAGDTDTQYF; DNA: TGCAGCTCCTCGGTGGTAGCGGGGGACACAGATACGCAGTATTTT
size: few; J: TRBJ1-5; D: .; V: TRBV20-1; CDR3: CSARDPTLTNQPQHF; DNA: TGCAGTGCTAGAGATCCGACCCTAACCAATCAGCCCCAGCATTTT
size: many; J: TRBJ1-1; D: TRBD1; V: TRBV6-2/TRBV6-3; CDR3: CASSYLQNGQAEAEAFF; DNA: TGTGCCAGCAGTTACCTCCAGAACGGACAGGCGGAGGCTGAAGCTTTCTTT
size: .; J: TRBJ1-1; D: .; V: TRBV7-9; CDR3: CASSKTGPGASEAFF; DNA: TGTGCCAGCAGCAAAACAGGGCCTGGAGCGTCTGAAGCTTTCTTT
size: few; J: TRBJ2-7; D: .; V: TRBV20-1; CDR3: CSAREWTIKTREQYF; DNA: TGCAGTGCTAGAGAGTGGACAATAAAGACCCGAGAGCAGTACTTC
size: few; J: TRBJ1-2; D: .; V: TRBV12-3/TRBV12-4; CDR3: CASAHSGRNYGYTF; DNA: TGTGCCAGCGCCCACTCGGGAAGAAACTATGGCTACACCTTC